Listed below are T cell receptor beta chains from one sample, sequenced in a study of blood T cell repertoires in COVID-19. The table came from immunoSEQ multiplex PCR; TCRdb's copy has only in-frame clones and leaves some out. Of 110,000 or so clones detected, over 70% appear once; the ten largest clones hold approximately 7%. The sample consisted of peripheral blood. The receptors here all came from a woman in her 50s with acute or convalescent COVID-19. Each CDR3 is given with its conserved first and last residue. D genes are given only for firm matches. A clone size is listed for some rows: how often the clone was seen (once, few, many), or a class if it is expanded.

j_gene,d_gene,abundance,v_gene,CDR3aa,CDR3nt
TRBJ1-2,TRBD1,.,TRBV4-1,CASSQKGDRVYYGYTF,TGCGCCAGCAGCCAGAAGGGGGACAGGGTTTACTATGGCTACACCTTC
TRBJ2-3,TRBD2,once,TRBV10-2,CASKGASGGTDTQYF,TGCGCCAGCAAGGGGGCTAGCGGGGGAACAGATACGCAGTATTTT
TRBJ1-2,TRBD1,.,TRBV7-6,CASSLGQGIGVYGYTF,TGTGCCAGCAGCTTGGGACAGGGGATCGGAGTCTATGGCTACACCTTC
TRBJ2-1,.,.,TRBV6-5,CASSYLRTVSYNEQFF,TGTGCCAGCAGTTACTTGAGGACAGTCTCCTACAATGAGCAGTTCTTC
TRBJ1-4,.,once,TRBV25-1,CASGGDNEKLFF,TGTGCCAGTGGGGGGGACAATGAAAAACTGTTTTTT
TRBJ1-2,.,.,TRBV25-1,CASSEPWGRGAPGYTF,TGTGCCAGCAGTGAGCCATGGGGGCGAGGTGCACCTGGCTACACCTTC
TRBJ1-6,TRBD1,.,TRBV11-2,CASIRDRGSPLHF,TGTGCCAGCATCCGGGACAGGGGGTCACCCCTCCACTTT
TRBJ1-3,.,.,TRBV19,CASKEVPYGNTIYF,TGTGCCAGTAAGGAGGTTCCTTATGGAAACACCATATATTTT
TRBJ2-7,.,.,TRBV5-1,CASSFPGQAYEQYF,TGCGCCAGCAGCTTCCCGGGACAAGCCTACGAGCAGTACTTC
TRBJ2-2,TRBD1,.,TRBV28,CASSFRGRTGELFF,TGTGCCAGCAGTTTTAGGGGGCGCACCGGGGAGCTGTTTTTT
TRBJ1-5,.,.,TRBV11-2,CASSLGLSGPQHF,TGTGCCAGCAGCTTAGGTTTATCAGGGCCCCAGCATTTT
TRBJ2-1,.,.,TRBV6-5,CASSSTSPPSNEQFF,TGTGCCAGCTCGAGTACCTCCCCCCCATCGAATGAGCAGTTCTTC
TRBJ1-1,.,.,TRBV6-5,CASSYGHQGNTEAFF,TGTGCCAGCAGTTACGGCCACCAGGGGAACACTGAAGCTTTCTTT
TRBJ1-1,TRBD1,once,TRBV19,CASSPGDRRTEAFF,TGTGCCAGTAGCCCGGGGGACAGGAGGACTGAAGCTTTCTTT
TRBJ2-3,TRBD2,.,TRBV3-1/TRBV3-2,CASSQFSGGDTDTQYF,TGTGCCAGCAGCCAATTTAGCGGGGGGGACACAGATACGCAGTATTTT
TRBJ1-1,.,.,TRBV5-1,CASRPPHVNTEAFF,TGCGCCAGCAGACCGCCACACGTGAACACTGAAGCTTTCTTT
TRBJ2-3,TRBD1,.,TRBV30,CAGSTGFVTDTQYF,TGTGCCGGCTCGACAGGGTTTGTCACAGATACGCAGTATTTT
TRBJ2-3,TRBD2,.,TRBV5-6,CASSLSPAGGGTDTQYF,TGTGCCAGCAGCTTGAGTCCGGCGGGGGGGGGCACAGATACGCAGTATTTT
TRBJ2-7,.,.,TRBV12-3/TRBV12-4,CASSSYYEQYF,TGTGCCAGCAGTTCTTACTACGAGCAGTACTTC
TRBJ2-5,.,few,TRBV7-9,CASSIRLGLGETQYF,TGTGCCAGCAGCATCAGACTAGGTTTGGGAGAGACCCAGTACTTC
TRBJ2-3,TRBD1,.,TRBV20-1,CSASWGTGRADTQYF,TGCAGTGCTAGTTGGGGGACAGGGAGGGCAGATACGCAGTATTTT
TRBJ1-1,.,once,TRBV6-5,CASIPGERDTEAFF,TGTGCCAGTATTCCGGGGGAACGGGACACTGAAGCTTTCTTT
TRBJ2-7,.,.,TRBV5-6,CASSFLAGPGGGELEQYF,TGTGCCAGCAGCTTTTTGGCAGGACCCGGAGGAGGGGAACTGGAGCAGTACTTC
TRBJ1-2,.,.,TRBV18,CASSLLTGNYGYTF,TGTGCCAGCTCCCTATTAACAGGGAACTATGGCTACACCTTC
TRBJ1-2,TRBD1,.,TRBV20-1,CSASTRQGAPGYTF,TGCAGTGCTAGTACGAGACAGGGGGCGCCGGGCTACACCTTC
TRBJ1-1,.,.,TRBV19,CASSIVAGENTEAFF,TGTGCCAGTAGTATAGTGGCGGGGGAAAACACTGAAGCTTTCTTT
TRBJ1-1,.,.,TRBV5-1,CASSFSRNTEAFF,TGCGCCAGCAGCTTCTCCCGGAACACTGAAGCTTTCTTT
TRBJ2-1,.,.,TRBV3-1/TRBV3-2,CASSHLLAGRNEQFF,TGTGCCAGCAGCCACCTTCTCGCTGGGAGGAATGAGCAGTTCTTC
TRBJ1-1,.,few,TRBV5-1,CASRIQGLENTEAFF,TGCGCCAGCAGAATACAGGGTCTCGAGAACACTGAAGCTTTCTTT
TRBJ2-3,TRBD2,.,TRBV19,CASSIRGGGTDTQYF,TGTGCCAGTAGTATTCGCGGGGGGGGCACAGATACGCAGTATTTT
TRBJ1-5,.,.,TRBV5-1,CASSLALGGQQPQHF,TGCGCCAGCAGCTTGGCCTTGGGGGGTCAGCAGCCCCAGCATTTT
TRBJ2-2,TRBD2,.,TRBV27,CASSSAGRDTGELFF,TGTGCCAGCAGTTCCGCAGGGAGGGACACCGGGGAGCTGTTTTTT
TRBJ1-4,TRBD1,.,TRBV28,CASSLRPGQASTTNEKLFF,TGTGCCAGCAGTTTACGACCGGGACAGGCGTCGACAACTAATGAAAAACTGTTTTTT
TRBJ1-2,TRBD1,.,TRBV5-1,CASHQSGTGDKGTF,TGCGCCAGCCATCAGTCCGGGACAGGCGACAAGGGGACCTTC
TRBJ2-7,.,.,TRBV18,CASSPLEGAGEQYF,TGTGCCAGCTCACCACTGGAGGGGGCGGGCGAGCAGTACTTC
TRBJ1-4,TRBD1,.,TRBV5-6,CASSPRRTGGLEKLFF,TGTGCCAGCAGCCCACGGAGGACAGGGGGGCTTGAAAAACTGTTTTTT
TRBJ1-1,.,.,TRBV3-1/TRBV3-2,CASSQEEAGGTEAFF,TGTGCCAGCAGCCAAGAAGAGGCGGGAGGCACTGAAGCTTTCTTT
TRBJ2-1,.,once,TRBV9,CASSVESLIYNEQFF,TGTGCCAGCAGCGTAGAATCCCTAATCTACAATGAGCAGTTCTTC
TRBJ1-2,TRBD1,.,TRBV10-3,CAISETGGYGYTF,TGTGCCATCAGTGAGACAGGGGGCTATGGCTACACCTTC
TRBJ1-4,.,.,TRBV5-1,CASSLALTGSDEKLFF,TGCGCCAGCAGCTTGGCCCTGACAGGTTCAGATGAAAAACTGTTTTTT
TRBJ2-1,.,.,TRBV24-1,CATGAGTTREQFF,TGTGCCACCGGGGCAGGCACAACTCGGGAGCAGTTCTTC
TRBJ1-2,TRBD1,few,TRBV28,CASSLPGQGKGYTF,TGTGCCAGCAGTTTACCGGGACAGGGTAAAGGCTACACCTTC
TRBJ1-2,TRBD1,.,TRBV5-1,CASSWVGQGAQGYTF,TGCGCCAGCAGCTGGGTAGGACAGGGGGCGCAGGGCTACACCTTC
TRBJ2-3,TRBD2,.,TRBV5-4,CASSLRGGGADTQYF,TGTGCCAGCAGCTTGCGGGGGGGCGGCGCAGATACGCAGTATTTT
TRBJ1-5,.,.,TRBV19,CASSRGGIRSNQPQHF,TGTGCCAGTAGTAGGGGCGGAATAAGGAGCAATCAGCCCCAGCATTTT
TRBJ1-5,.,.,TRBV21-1,CASSWGQANSNQPQHF,TGTGCCAGCAGTTGGGGACAGGCCAATAGCAATCAGCCCCAGCATTTT
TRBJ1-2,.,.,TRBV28,CASSLLRGAGGYTF,TGTGCCAGCAGTTTATTGAGGGGAGCGGGAGGCTACACCTTC
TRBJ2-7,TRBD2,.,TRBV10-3,CAISERSGGTYEQYF,TGTGCCATCAGTGAGCGAAGCGGGGGGACCTACGAGCAGTACTTC
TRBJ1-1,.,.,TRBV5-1,CASSSPGFPEAFF,TGCGCCAGCAGCTCGCCAGGGTTCCCTGAAGCTTTCTTT
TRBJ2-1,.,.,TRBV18,CASSQRGITYNEQFF,TGTGCCAGCTCACAACGGGGGATTACCTACAATGAGCAGTTCTTC
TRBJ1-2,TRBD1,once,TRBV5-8,CASSLAEGGADGYTF,TGTGCCAGCAGCTTGGCCGAAGGGGGCGCGGATGGCTACACCTTC
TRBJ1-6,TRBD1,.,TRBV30,CAWSRQRQGRDSPLHF,TGTGCCTGGAGTCGTCAACGACAGGGCCGAGATTCACCCCTCCACTTT
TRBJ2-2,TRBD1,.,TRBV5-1,CASSLEGHRGIPTGELFF,TGCGCCAGCAGCTTGGAAGGGCACAGGGGGATTCCCACCGGGGAGCTGTTTTTT
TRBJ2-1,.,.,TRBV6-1,CASSEGRARVSYNEQFF,TGTGCCAGCAGTGAAGGTAGGGCCAGGGTCTCCTACAATGAGCAGTTCTTC
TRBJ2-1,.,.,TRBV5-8,CASSLGFSSYNEQFF,TGTGCCAGCAGCTTGGGATTTAGCTCCTACAATGAGCAGTTCTTC
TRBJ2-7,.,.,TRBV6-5,CASSYRHSSYEQYF,TGTGCCAGCAGTTACCGCCATAGCTCCTACGAGCAGTACTTC
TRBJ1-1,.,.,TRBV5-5,CASTPESDTEAFF,TGTGCCAGCACCCCGGAGTCTGACACTGAAGCTTTCTTT
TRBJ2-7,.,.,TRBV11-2,CASSLMQGWADEQYF,TGTGCCAGCAGCTTAATGCAGGGTTGGGCAGACGAGCAGTACTTC
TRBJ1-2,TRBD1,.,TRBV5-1,CASGGQGTGYTF,TGCGCCAGCGGAGGACAGGGGACAGGCTACACCTTC